This T cell receptor (beta chain) came from a study of T-cell reconstitution after alpha-beta-depleted transplantation in children. J lost 2 bases, V lost 10 bases, and 7 bases had no gene match. The CDR3 is made up of 14 amino acids. CDR1 and CDR2 from the germline V gene are SGHDT and YYEEEE. A library of TCRbeta sequences, prepared with unique molecular identifiers, was generated. One entry per CDR3 protein, called by TCRdb with MiXCR from the PCR reads. The sample consists of 350,000 to 400,000 distinct CDR3 sequences, approximately 20% of them appearing once. The source is a human donor who donated a stem cell graft to a child with acute myeloid leukemia. The sample consisted of PBMCs from the stem cell graft donor, taken from the stem cell graft. The genes are TRBV5-6 and TRBJ2-2, with 8 bases identical to TRBD2. DNA of the CDR3: TGTGCCTCGAACAGCGGGGGCAACACCGGGGAGCTGTTTTTT. Translated: CASNSGGNTGELFF.